This T cell receptor (beta chain) came from a study of regulatory T cells in long-lasting Graves disease. Study-wide points: Favoring TRBV28, TRBJ1-2 and TRBJ2-5 was a feature seen in persistent disease.

The V and J ends lost 2 bases and 6 bases respectively, with 8 bases between them. The CDR3 is 14 residues long. The germline CDR1 and CDR2 sequences are LGHDT and YNNKEL (reference sequence). Specified time point: newly diagnosed GD, antithyroid drugs for less than 3 months. RNA isolated from PBMCs was used to make the TCR library. This clonotype was found many times. Its cognate antigen is unknown. Arm-PCR of CDR3 regions and iRepertoire HTBI primers were the basis on which TCR beta libraries were built. MiXCR, run by TCRdb on the multiplex PCR reads, gives a single entry per CDR3 protein. Here the sample spans hundreds of thousands of distinct CDR3 sequences, roughly a sixth being singletons. The same data also contributed to another study, on T cells in Graves' hyperthyroidism and ophthalmopathy. According to that study: Clinical symptoms, serum thyroxine and TRAb, thyroid ultrasound and orbital computed tomography together formed the diagnostic basis.

The sequencing here drew on peripheral blood mononuclear cells (PBMCs), taken at new diagnosis, from a patient treated with antithyroid drugs. The sequence was obtained from a woman aged 35-65 years with Graves disease. The rearrangement joins TRBV3-1 to TRBJ1-6, with unresolved D. Here the CDR3 reads CASSQSSGNSPLHF. The CDR3 nucleotides read TGTGCCAGCAGCCAATCCAGCGGTAATTCACCCCTCCACTTT.